The rows below give T cell receptor beta chains drawn from one sample of a study of T cell changes during pregnancy in multiple sclerosis. Clones were read by immunoSEQ multiplex PCR, and TCRdb kept only the in-frame ones, dropping some. Among approximately 44,000 clones listed, roughly 91% were seen once. Sample: CD4+ T cells from peripheral blood mononuclear cells, taken in the first trimester of pregnancy. The source is a female donor with multiple sclerosis, enrolled in a pregnancy study. The CDR3 runs from the conserved cysteine through the conserved F or W. Expanded clones are given a class, and other clones once, few, many or no size at all.

clone size: -
V gene: TRBV7-8
J gene: TRBJ2-1
CDR3 protein: CASSQSQRLAGRIINEQFF

clone size: -
V gene: TRBV19
J gene: TRBJ2-2
CDR3 protein: CASSMARSTGELFF

clone size: few
V gene: TRBV19
J gene: TRBJ2-7
CDR3 protein: CASSNQGSGLGEQYF

clone size: -
V gene: TRBV5-1
J gene: TRBJ2-5
CDR3 protein: CASSLEGSGSGGRETQYF

clone size: -
V gene: TRBV28
J gene: TRBJ1-4
CDR3 protein: CASSLYRRNEKLFF

clone size: once
V gene: TRBV30
J gene: TRBJ2-3
CDR3 protein: CAGGLPDTQYF

clone size: -
V gene: TRBV13
J gene: TRBJ2-5
CDR3 protein: CASSSPNRGPKTQYF

clone size: once
V gene: TRBV2
J gene: TRBJ2-1
CDR3 protein: CAVLGQGWTSSYNEQFF

clone size: -
V gene: TRBV27
J gene: TRBJ1-1
CDR3 protein: CASSPPYRGGTEAFF

clone size: -
V gene: TRBV27
J gene: TRBJ2-2
CDR3 protein: CASRSSFGTGRGGDGELFF

clone size: -
V gene: TRBV9
J gene: TRBJ1-5
CDR3 protein: CASSVGGGNQPQHF

clone size: -
V gene: TRBV15
J gene: TRBJ2-2
CDR3 protein: CATSRGLAGWNTGELFF

clone size: -
V gene: TRBV27
J gene: TRBJ2-3
CDR3 protein: CASSQLSGFSSDTQYF

clone size: -
V gene: TRBV6-4
J gene: TRBJ2-3
CDR3 protein: CASSLTSGSGTDTQYF

clone size: -
V gene: TRBV19
J gene: TRBJ1-2
CDR3 protein: CASRLITGGPDYGYTF

clone size: -
V gene: TRBV5-4
J gene: TRBJ2-5
CDR3 protein: CASSLGGRIQETQYF

clone size: -
V gene: TRBV5-4
J gene: TRBJ1-4
CDR3 protein: CASSSLVGSEVRSEKLFF

clone size: once
V gene: TRBV4-1
J gene: TRBJ1-2
CDR3 protein: CASSQAEGGGDGYTF

clone size: -
V gene: TRBV5-3
J gene: TRBJ2-1
CDR3 protein: CARSLTRKICPLSSYNEQFF

clone size: -
V gene: TRBV6-1
J gene: TRBJ2-7
CDR3 protein: CASIRGGSSYEQYF

clone size: once
V gene: TRBV6-5
J gene: TRBJ2-1
CDR3 protein: CASSSGTSGRNEQFF

clone size: -
V gene: TRBV6-6
J gene: TRBJ2-5
CDR3 protein: CASSSQRGRAGETQYF

clone size: -
V gene: TRBV19
J gene: TRBJ2-1
CDR3 protein: CASSIGRLAGLNEQFF

clone size: once
V gene: TRBV10-1
J gene: TRBJ2-3
CDR3 protein: CASSEWASGSTDTQYF

clone size: -
V gene: TRBV2
J gene: TRBJ2-5
CDR3 protein: CASSAPTGGWKTQYF

clone size: -
V gene: TRBV5-1
J gene: TRBJ2-5
CDR3 protein: CASSPGQLGETQYF

clone size: -
V gene: TRBV7-2
J gene: TRBJ2-7
CDR3 protein: CASSLGLTGSGATYEQYF

clone size: -
V gene: TRBV2
J gene: TRBJ1-4
CDR3 protein: CASSENVQENEKLFF

clone size: -
V gene: TRBV6-5
J gene: TRBJ1-1
CDR3 protein: CASRYRGRNTEAFF

clone size: -
V gene: TRBV28
J gene: TRBJ2-2
CDR3 protein: CASSSQPSRVTGELFF

clone size: -
V gene: TRBV6-1
J gene: TRBJ2-7
CDR3 protein: CASSEIQNQYF

clone size: -
V gene: TRBV7-2
J gene: TRBJ2-1
CDR3 protein: CASSMVRSSHEQFF

clone size: -
V gene: TRBV5-1
J gene: TRBJ2-2
CDR3 protein: CASSPIAGAGTGELFF

clone size: -
V gene: TRBV5-1
J gene: TRBJ2-3
CDR3 protein: CASSLASGGPRDTQYF

clone size: -
V gene: TRBV5-4
J gene: TRBJ2-4
CDR3 protein: CASSSTRDRVFKNIQYF

clone size: -
V gene: TRBV7-6
J gene: TRBJ2-1
CDR3 protein: CASSLGSGAGEQFF

clone size: -
V gene: TRBV9
J gene: TRBJ2-7
CDR3 protein: CASSVELAGFGEQYF

clone size: -
V gene: TRBV19
J gene: TRBJ1-5
CDR3 protein: CASSGDRRNQPQHF

clone size: -
V gene: TRBV7-8
J gene: TRBJ1-2
CDR3 protein: CASSARQGASTGYTF

clone size: -
V gene: TRBV6-6
J gene: TRBJ1-2
CDR3 protein: CASSLRQGAFGYTF

clone size: -
V gene: TRBV6-1
J gene: TRBJ2-5
CDR3 protein: CASSREGLAGAQYF

clone size: -
V gene: TRBV18
J gene: TRBJ1-5
CDR3 protein: CASGGAPNQPQHF

clone size: -
V gene: TRBV6-6
J gene: TRBJ2-3
CDR3 protein: CASSYGTSHLTDTQYF

clone size: once
V gene: TRBV6-1
J gene: TRBJ1-6
CDR3 protein: CASSRNSPLHF

clone size: once
V gene: TRBV25-1
J gene: TRBJ2-1
CDR3 protein: CASSEWSTRVVDEQFF

clone size: -
V gene: TRBV27
J gene: TRBJ2-3
CDR3 protein: CASSLLGGVGDTQYF

clone size: -
V gene: TRBV6-1
J gene: TRBJ2-4
CDR3 protein: CATHRVEAKNIQYF

clone size: -
V gene: TRBV5-8
J gene: TRBJ2-6
CDR3 protein: CASSLGQGAPGANVLTF